This entry features one T cell receptor (beta chain) sequence. This entry belongs to a study of response to subunit inactivated influenza vaccine. TCRdb ran MiXCR on the RT-PCR reads and lists one entry per CDR3 protein. There are around 320,000 distinct CDR3 sequences in the sample; approximately 20% occur only once, and 10% to 13% lies in the top ten. This CDR3 spans 14 amino acids. The sample in question was PBMCs from blood, obtained 21 months after vaccination. The rearrangement uses TRBV21-1 and TRBJ1-1. TRBV21-1 is designated a pseudogene. The receptor was derived from a man aged 50-75 years who received an inactivated influenza vaccine. The CDR3 spells CASIQGTGNTEAFF. For the CDR3, the DNA is TGTGCCAGCATCCAAGGGACGGGGAACACTGAAGCTTTCTTT.